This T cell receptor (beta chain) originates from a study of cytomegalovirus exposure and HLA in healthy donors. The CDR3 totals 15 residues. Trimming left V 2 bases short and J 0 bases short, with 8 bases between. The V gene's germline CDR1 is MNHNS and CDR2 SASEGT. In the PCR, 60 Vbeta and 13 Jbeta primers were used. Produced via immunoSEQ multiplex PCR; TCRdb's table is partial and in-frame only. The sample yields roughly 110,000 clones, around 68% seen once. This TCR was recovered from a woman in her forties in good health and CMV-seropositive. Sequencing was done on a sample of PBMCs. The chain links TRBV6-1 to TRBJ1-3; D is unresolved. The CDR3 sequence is CASSEYGVSGNTIYF. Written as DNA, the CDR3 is TGTGCCAGCAGTGAATACGGAGTCTCTGGAAACACCATATATTTT.